The source of this T cell receptor (beta chain) is a study of tumor-infiltrating lymphocytes in primary liver carcinoma. Study-wide results and caveats: A significantly higher top-250-clone fraction was recorded for tumors than for blood (p = 0.039).

On this clonotype itself: Its specificity is unknown. A junction boundary mismatches the germline segment, possibly from a read error.

Researchers generated TCR beta cDNA from approximately 500 ng of total RNA, relying on a constant-region primer. Sequencing libraries for TCR beta derived from three nested multiplex PCR rounds that used slightly modified ARM-PCR. Use of TRBV1-TRBV30 forward primers with a C-beta reverse primer characterized the first two PCR rounds, which lasted about 11 cycles each. TCRdb analysed the multiplex PCR reads with MiXCR anew, one entry per CDR3 protein. Among about 30,000 distinct CDR3 sequences listed, approximately 71% were seen once. Joint extraction of RNA and DNA used roughly 20-33 mg of bulk tissue that was unsorted. Whichever tumor sample was examined, it had over 80% viable tumor cells. The germline V gene encodes CDR1 SGHTS and CDR2 YDEGEE. This CDR3 is 14 amino acids long.

Sequenced material: liver tumor tissue from sampling region 3. The sample's subset: tumor region T3, left-lateral pole. The chain uses TRBV5-8 and TRBJ2-7; D tentatively reads TRBD1 or TRBD2 (5 bases each). This clonotype originated in a woman aged 25 to 45 with primary liver carcinoma and hepatitis B virus infection. The CDR3 DNA reads as TGTGCCAGCAGCTTGGAAGGGGTAGACTACAAGCAGTACTTC. It is translated as CASSLEGVDYKQYF.